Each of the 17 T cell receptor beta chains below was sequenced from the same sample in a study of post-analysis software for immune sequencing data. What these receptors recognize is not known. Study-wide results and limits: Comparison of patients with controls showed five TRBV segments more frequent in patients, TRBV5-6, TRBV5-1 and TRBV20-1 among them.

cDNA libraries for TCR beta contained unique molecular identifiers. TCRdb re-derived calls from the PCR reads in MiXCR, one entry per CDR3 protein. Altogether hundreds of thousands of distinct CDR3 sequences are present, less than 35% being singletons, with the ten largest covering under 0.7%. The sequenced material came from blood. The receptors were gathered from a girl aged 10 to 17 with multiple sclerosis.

The CDR3 sequence is CASSPLSGIYNEQFF. The DNA of the CDR3 is TGTGCCAGCAGTCCACTTAGCGGTATCTACAATGAGCAGTTCTTC. The chain joins TRBV9 to TRBJ2-1; TRBD2 is a possible D gene (6 bases). Trimming pared 5 bases from V and 3 bases from J, leaving 15 bases between. CDR3 size: 15 residues. Germline CDR1 SGDLS, CDR2 YYNGEE.

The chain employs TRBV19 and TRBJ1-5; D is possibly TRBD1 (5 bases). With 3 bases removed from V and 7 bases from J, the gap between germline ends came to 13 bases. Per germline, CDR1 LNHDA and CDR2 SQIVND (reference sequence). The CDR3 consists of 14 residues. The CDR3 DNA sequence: TGTGCCAGTAGTATTATGGGGGTGGGACAGCCCCAGCATTTT. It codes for CASSIMGVGQPQHF.

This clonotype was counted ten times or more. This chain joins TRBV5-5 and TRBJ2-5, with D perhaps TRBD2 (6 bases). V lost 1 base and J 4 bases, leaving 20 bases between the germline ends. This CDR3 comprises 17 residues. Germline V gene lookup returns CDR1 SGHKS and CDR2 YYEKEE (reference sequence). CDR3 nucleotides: TGTGCCAGCAGCTTGTCCTTTGGCGGGAACCTCCTAGAGACCCAGTACTTC. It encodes CASSLSFGGNLLETQYF.

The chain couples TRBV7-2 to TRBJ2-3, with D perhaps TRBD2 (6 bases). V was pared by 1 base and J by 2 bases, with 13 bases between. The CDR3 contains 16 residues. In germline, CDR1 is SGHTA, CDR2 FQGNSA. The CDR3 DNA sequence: TGTGCCAGCAGCTTAGGTAGCGGATCTTACACAGATACGCAGTATTTT. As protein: CASSLGSGSYTDTQYF.

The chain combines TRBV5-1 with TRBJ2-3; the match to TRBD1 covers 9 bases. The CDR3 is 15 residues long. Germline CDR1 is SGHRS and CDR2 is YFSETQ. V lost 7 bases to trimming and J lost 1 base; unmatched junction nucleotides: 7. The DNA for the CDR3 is TGCGCCAGCCACGGGACAGGGACGGGCACAGATACGCAGTATTTT. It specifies CASHGTGTGTDTQYF.

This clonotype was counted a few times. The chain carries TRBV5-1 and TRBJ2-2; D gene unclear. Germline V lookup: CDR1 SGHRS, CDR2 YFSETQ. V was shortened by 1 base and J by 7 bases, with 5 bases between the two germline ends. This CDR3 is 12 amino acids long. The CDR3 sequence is CASSLLVGELFF. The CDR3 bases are TGCGCCAGCAGCTTGCTTGTCGGGGAGCTGTTTTTT.

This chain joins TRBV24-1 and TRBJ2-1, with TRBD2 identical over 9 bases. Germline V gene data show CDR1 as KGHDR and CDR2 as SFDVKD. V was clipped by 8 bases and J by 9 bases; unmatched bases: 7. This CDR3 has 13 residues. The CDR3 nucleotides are TGTGCCACCACGGCGGGAGGGGTCGGTGAGCAGTTCTTC. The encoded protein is CATTAGGVGEQFF.

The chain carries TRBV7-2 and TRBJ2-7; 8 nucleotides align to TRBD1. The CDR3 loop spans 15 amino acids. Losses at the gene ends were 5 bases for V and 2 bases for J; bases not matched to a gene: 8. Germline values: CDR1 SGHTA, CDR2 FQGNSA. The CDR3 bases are TGTGCCAGCAGCACCAGACAGGGGCCCGCCTACGAGCAGTACTTC. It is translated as CASSTRQGPAYEQYF.

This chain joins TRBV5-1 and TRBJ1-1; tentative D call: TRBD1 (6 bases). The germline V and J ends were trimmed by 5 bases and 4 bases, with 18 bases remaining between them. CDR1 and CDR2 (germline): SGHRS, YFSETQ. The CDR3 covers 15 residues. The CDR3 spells CASRAGAVGGTEAFF. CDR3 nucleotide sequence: TGCGCCAGCAGGGCAGGGGCGGTTGGAGGCACTGAAGCTTTCTTT.

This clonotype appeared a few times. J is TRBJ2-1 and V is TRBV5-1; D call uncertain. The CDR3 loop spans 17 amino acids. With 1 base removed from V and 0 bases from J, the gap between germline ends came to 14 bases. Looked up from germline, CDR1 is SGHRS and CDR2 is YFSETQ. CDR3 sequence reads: CASSLRPRESSYNEQFF. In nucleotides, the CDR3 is TGCGCCAGCAGCTTGCGGCCCCGAGAAAGCTCCTACAATGAGCAGTTCTTC.

The CDR3 region is CASSLFGQQETQYF. The CDR3 region has the DNA TGTGCCAGCAGTTTATTTGGCCAGCAAGAGACCCAGTACTTC. The J gene is TRBJ2-5, the V gene TRBV28; D uncertain. Trimming took 1 base from V and 2 from J, leaving 8 bases between them. Per the germline V gene, CDR1 is MDHEN and CDR2 is SYDVKM. The CDR3 extends over 14 amino acids. The full variable domain, in which reference TRBV28 and TRBJ2-5 provide the parts outside the CDR3, is DVKVTQSSRYLVKRTGEKVFLECVQDMDHENMFWYRQDPGLGLRLIYFSYDVKMKEKGDIPEGYSVSREKKERFSLILESASTNQTSMYLCASSLFGQQETQYFGPGTRLLVL.

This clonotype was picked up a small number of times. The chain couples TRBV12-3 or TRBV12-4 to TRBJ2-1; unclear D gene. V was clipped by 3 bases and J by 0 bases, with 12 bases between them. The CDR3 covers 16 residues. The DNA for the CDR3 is TGTGCCAGCAGTTTTCCGAGTGGTTACTCCTACAATGAGCAGTTCTTC. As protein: CASSFPSGYSYNEQFF.

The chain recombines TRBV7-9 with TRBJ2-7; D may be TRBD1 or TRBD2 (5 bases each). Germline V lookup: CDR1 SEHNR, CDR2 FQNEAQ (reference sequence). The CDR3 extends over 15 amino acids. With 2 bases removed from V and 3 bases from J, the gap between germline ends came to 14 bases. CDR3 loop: CASSLIGRDRYEQYF. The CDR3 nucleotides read TGTGCCAGCAGCTTAATAGGTCGGGACCGCTACGAGCAGTACTTC.

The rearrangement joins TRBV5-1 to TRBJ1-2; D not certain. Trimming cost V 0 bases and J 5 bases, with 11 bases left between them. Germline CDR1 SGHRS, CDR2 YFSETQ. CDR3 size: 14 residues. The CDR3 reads CASSLAVATYGYTF. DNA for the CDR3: TGCGCCAGCAGCTTGGCGGTAGCTACTTATGGCTACACCTTC.

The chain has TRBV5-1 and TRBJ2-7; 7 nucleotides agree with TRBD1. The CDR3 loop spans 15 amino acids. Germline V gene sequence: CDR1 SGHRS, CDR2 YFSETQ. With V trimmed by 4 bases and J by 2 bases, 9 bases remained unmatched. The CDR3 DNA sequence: TGCGCCAGCAGCCAGACGGGACAGCCTACCTACGAGCAGTACTTC. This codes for CASSQTGQPTYEQYF.

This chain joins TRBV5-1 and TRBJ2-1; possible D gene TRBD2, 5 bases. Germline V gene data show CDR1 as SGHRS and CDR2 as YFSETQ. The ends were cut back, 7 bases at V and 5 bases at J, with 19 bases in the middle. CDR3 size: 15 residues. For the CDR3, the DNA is TGCGCCAGCGCCGGGGATGGGAGCCGGGACAATGAGCAGTTCTTC. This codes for CASAGDGSRDNEQFF.

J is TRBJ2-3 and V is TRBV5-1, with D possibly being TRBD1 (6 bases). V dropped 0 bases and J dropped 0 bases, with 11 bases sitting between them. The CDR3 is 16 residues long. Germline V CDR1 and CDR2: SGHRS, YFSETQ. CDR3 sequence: CASSLGTVPSTDTQYF. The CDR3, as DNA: TGCGCCAGCAGCTTGGGGACAGTCCCAAGCACAGATACGCAGTATTTT.